This is a list of T cell receptor beta chains from one sample in a study of cytomegalovirus exposure and HLA in healthy donors. Here immunoSEQ multiplex PCR was the method, and the copy in TCRdb shows in-frame clones only, minus some. The profile shows around 150,000 clones, around 10% of them singletons. The sample comprised PBMCs. Every receptor here comes from a middle-aged woman in good health and CMV-seropositive. Both conserved end residues are part of each CDR3. The D gene is left open where the match is weak. Clone size is shown for a subset of rows, as once, few, many or a class of expanded clone.

D gene: -
J gene: TRBJ1-5
clone size: few
V gene: TRBV6-1
CDR3 length: 13
CDR3 protein: CAKGQYSNQPQHF
CDR3 DNA: TGTGCCAAAGGACAGTATAGCAATCAGCCCCAGCATTTT

D gene: TRBD1
J gene: TRBJ1-5
clone size: few
V gene: TRBV6-5
CDR3 length: 13
CDR3 protein: CASRDRGDQPQHF
CDR3 DNA: TGTGCCAGCAGGGACAGGGGGGATCAGCCCCAGCATTTT

D gene: -
J gene: TRBJ2-1
clone size: -
V gene: TRBV12-1
CDR3 length: 20
CDR3 protein: CASSYIPGLAGGPVVGEQFF
CDR3 DNA: TGTGCCAGCAGTTATATTCCGGGACTAGCGGGGGGGCCTGTCGTTGGTGAGCAGTTCTTC

D gene: -
J gene: TRBJ1-4
clone size: -
V gene: TRBV5-1
CDR3 length: 14
CDR3 protein: CASSSTGYGEKLFF
CDR3 DNA: TGCGCCAGCAGCTCAACAGGGTATGGTGAAAAACTGTTTTTT

D gene: -
J gene: TRBJ1-1
clone size: few
V gene: TRBV6-6
CDR3 length: 11
CDR3 protein: CASSTPPEAFF
CDR3 DNA: TGTGCCAGCAGTACACCGCCTGAAGCTTTCTTT

D gene: -
J gene: TRBJ2-3
clone size: few
V gene: TRBV7-2
CDR3 length: 12
CDR3 protein: CASSSRLPRRYF
CDR3 DNA: TGTGCCAGCAGCTCCCGACTCCCCCGGCGGTATTTT

D gene: -
J gene: TRBJ1-3
clone size: few
V gene: TRBV6-1
CDR3 length: 13
CDR3 protein: CASSELARNTIYF
CDR3 DNA: TGTGCCAGCAGTGAATTGGCCAGAAACACCATATATTTT

D gene: TRBD2
J gene: TRBJ2-7
clone size: few
V gene: TRBV5-1
CDR3 length: 15
CDR3 protein: CASSMRLAGVYEQYF
CDR3 DNA: TGCGCCAGCAGCATGAGACTAGCGGGGGTCTACGAGCAGTACTTC

D gene: -
J gene: TRBJ2-7
clone size: -
V gene: TRBV5-1
CDR3 length: 14
CDR3 protein: CASSLVDSSYEQYF
CDR3 DNA: TGCGCCAGCAGCCTGGTGGACAGCTCCTACGAACAGTACTTC

D gene: -
J gene: TRBJ2-7
clone size: few
V gene: TRBV2
CDR3 length: 13
CDR3 protein: CASKRDTTYEQYF
CDR3 DNA: TGTGCCAGCAAAAGGGACACTACCTACGAGCAGTACTTC

D gene: TRBD1
J gene: TRBJ1-5
clone size: few
V gene: TRBV6-1
CDR3 length: 14
CDR3 protein: CASRPTGGSQPQHF
CDR3 DNA: TGTGCCAGCAGGCCAACAGGGGGAAGTCAGCCCCAGCATTTT

D gene: -
J gene: TRBJ2-1
clone size: few
V gene: TRBV2
CDR3 length: 11
CDR3 protein: CATTDYNEQFF
CDR3 DNA: TGTGCCACAACAGACTACAATGAGCAGTTCTTC

D gene: TRBD1
J gene: TRBJ2-5
clone size: few
V gene: TRBV7-3
CDR3 length: 17
CDR3 protein: CASSLTGGTGRQETQYF
CDR3 DNA: TGTGCCAGCAGCTTAACGGGAGGGACAGGGCGACAAGAGACCCAGTACTTC

D gene: TRBD2
J gene: TRBJ2-5
clone size: -
V gene: TRBV7-7
CDR3 length: 14
CDR3 protein: CASSLTSGVGTQYF
CDR3 DNA: TGTGCCAGCAGCTTAACTAGCGGGGTCGGGACCCAGTACTTC

D gene: -
J gene: TRBJ1-1
clone size: -
V gene: TRBV5-6
CDR3 length: 12
CDR3 protein: CASSLGTGEAFF
CDR3 DNA: TGTGCCAGCAGCTTGGGAACAGGGGAAGCTTTCTTT

D gene: -
J gene: TRBJ2-1
clone size: -
V gene: TRBV5-1
CDR3 length: 19
CDR3 protein: CASSLEGGAVSSSYNEQFF
CDR3 DNA: TGCGCCAGCAGCTTGGAAGGGGGGGCGGTGTCGAGCTCCTACAATGAGCAGTTCTTC

D gene: -
J gene: TRBJ1-3
clone size: -
V gene: TRBV5-6
CDR3 length: 16
CDR3 protein: CASSFAGHLPGNTIYF
CDR3 DNA: TGTGCCAGCAGCTTTGCAGGACATTTGCCCGGAAACACCATATATTTT

D gene: -
J gene: TRBJ1-3
clone size: -
V gene: TRBV15
CDR3 length: 20
CDR3 protein: CATSIGEGDQREARRNTIYF
CDR3 DNA: TGTGCCACCAGCATAGGGGAGGGTGACCAGCGGGAGGCTCGGAGAAACACCATATATTTT

D gene: TRBD1
J gene: TRBJ2-7
clone size: few
V gene: TRBV15
CDR3 length: 16
CDR3 protein: CATSRDRGQGEYEQYF
CDR3 DNA: TGTGCCACCAGCAGAGATCGGGGACAGGGGGAGTACGAGCAGTACTTC

D gene: -
J gene: TRBJ1-2
clone size: few
V gene: TRBV6-5
CDR3 length: 14
CDR3 protein: CASSDKPLPYGYTF
CDR3 DNA: TGTGCCAGCAGTGACAAACCCCTGCCCTATGGCTACACCTTC

D gene: -
J gene: TRBJ2-7
clone size: -
V gene: TRBV11-2
CDR3 length: 14
CDR3 protein: CASSPSGSTTEQYF
CDR3 DNA: TGTGCCAGCAGCCCGAGTGGGAGTACCACCGAGCAGTACTTC

D gene: -
J gene: TRBJ1-4
clone size: -
V gene: TRBV5-4
CDR3 length: 14
CDR3 protein: CASSLGVSNEKLFF
CDR3 DNA: TGTGCCAGCAGCTTAGGGGTATCTAATGAAAAACTGTTTTTT